This T cell receptor beta chain was documented in a study of control samples from healthy donors and cancer patients. This clone was recorded a few times. TCRdb's table, derived via immunoSEQ multiplex PCR, lists solely in-frame clones and lacks some. The sample yields approximately 86,000 clones, more than 75% seen once. V was clipped by 3 bases and J by 2 bases, with 13 bases between them. Germline CDR1 reads MNHEY; CDR2 reads SMNVEV (reference sequence). CDR3 length equals 15 residues. The chain recombines TRBV27 with TRBJ2-5; a possible D gene is TRBD2 (6 bases). Sequenced input: blood. This clonotype was obtained from a man younger than 40 in good health. This CDR3 is CASSFHHGGQETQYF. Here the CDR3 DNA reads TGTGCCAGCAGTTTTCACCACGGGGGACAAGAGACCCAGTACTTC.